This entry features one TCR beta chain sequence. Its target is unknown. PCR employed 60 Vbeta and 13 Jbeta primers. TCRdb keeps only in-frame clones here, not all; method: immunoSEQ multiplex PCR. The sample has 96,000 or so clones, roughly 79% seen once. The junction had 12 bases not matched to a gene; V was cut back by 5 bases and J by 15 bases. The CDR3 is made up of 13 amino acids. Germline CDR1 is SGHTA and CDR2 is FQGNSA. Donors showed nominal health when sampled, although they likely had unrecorded immune exposures. The record originates from a study of cytomegalovirus exposure and HLA in healthy donors. Study observations and caveats: DRB1 showed the most TCR associations and HLA-C the fewest in a later analysis, as rates varied by HLA locus.

The rearrangement joins TRBV7-2 to TRBJ2-1; 8 bases agree with TRBD2. What was sequenced was PBMCs. This clonotype was sampled from a female donor in good health and CMV-seropositive. The CDR3 DNA is TGTGCCAGCAGCCCAAGCGGGAGTTGGGGTTGGTTCTTC. Translating it yields CASSPSGSWGWFF.